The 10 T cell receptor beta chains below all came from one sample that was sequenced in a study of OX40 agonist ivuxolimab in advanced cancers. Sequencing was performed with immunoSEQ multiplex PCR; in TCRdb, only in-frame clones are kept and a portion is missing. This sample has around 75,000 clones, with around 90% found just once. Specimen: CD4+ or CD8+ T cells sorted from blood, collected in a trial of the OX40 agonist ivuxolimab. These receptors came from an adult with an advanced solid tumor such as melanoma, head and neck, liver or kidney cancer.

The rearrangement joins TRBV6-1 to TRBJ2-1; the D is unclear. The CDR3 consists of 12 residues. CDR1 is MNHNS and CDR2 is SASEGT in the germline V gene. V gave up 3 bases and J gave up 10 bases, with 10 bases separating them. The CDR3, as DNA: TGTGCCAGCAGTGACAATACAGAGGAGCAGTTCTTC. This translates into CASSDNTEEQFF.

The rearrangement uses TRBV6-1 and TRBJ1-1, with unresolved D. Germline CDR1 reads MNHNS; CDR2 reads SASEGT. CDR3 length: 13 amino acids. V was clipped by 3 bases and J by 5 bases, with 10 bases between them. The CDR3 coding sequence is TGTGCCAGCAGTGACGAACGGTTTACTGAAGCTTTCTTT. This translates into CASSDERFTEAFF.

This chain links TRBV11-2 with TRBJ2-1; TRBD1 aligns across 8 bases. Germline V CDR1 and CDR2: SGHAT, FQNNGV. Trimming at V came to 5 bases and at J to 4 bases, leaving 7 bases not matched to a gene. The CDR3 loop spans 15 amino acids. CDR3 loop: CASSPSGTGYNEQFF. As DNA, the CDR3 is TGTGCCAGCAGCCCTAGTGGGACAGGTTACAATGAGCAGTTCTTC.

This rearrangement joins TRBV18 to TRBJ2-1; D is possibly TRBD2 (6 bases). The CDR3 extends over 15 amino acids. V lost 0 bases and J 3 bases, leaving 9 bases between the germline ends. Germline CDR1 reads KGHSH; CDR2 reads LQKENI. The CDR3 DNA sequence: TGTGCCAGCTCACCACCCGGGGGTGACTACAATGAGCAGTTCTTC. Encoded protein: CASSPPGGDYNEQFF.

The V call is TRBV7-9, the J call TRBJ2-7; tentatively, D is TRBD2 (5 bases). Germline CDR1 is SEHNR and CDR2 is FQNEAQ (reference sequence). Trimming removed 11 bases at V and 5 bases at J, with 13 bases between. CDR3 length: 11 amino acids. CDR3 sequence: CAPKTGNEQYF. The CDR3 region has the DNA TGTGCCCCTAAGACGGGGAACGAGCAGTACTTC. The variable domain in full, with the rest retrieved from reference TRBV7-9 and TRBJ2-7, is DTGVSQNPRHKITKRGQNVTFRCDPISEHNRLYWYRQTLGQGPEFLTYFQNEAQLEKSRLLSDRFSAERPKGSFSTLEIQRTEQGDSAMYLCAPKTGNEQYFGPGTRLTVT.

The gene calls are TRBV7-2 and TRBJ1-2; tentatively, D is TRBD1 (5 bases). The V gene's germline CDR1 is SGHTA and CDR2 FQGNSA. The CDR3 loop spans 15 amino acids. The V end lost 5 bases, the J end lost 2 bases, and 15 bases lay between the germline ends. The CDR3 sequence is CASSPWTRVNYGYTF. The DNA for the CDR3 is TGTGCCAGCAGCCCGTGGACACGGGTAAACTATGGCTACACCTTC.

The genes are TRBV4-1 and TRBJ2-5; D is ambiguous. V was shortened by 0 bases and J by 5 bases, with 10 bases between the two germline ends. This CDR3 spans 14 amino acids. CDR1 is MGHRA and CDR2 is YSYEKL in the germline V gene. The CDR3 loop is CASSQDLVRETQYF. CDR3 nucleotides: TGCGCCAGCAGCCAAGATCTGGTCCGGGAGACCCAGTACTTC.

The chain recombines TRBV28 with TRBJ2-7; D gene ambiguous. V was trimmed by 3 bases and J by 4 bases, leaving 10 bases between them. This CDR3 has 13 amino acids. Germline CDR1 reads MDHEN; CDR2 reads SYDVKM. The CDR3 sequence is CASSFADWYEQYF. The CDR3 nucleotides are TGTGCCAGCAGTTTCGCTGATTGGTACGAGCAGTACTTC.

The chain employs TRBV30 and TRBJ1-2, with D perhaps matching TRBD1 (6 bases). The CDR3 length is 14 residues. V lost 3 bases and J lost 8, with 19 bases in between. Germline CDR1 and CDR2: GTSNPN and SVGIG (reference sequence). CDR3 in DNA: TGTGCCTGGAGGGCTGACAGGCTAGTCGGGGGCTACACCTTC. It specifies CAWRADRLVGGYTF.

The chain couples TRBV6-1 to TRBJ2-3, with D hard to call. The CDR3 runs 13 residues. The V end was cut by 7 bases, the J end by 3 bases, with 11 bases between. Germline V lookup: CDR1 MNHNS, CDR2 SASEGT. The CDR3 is CASTVSLTDTQYF. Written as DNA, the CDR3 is TGTGCCAGCACAGTCAGTCTGACAGATACGCAGTATTTT.